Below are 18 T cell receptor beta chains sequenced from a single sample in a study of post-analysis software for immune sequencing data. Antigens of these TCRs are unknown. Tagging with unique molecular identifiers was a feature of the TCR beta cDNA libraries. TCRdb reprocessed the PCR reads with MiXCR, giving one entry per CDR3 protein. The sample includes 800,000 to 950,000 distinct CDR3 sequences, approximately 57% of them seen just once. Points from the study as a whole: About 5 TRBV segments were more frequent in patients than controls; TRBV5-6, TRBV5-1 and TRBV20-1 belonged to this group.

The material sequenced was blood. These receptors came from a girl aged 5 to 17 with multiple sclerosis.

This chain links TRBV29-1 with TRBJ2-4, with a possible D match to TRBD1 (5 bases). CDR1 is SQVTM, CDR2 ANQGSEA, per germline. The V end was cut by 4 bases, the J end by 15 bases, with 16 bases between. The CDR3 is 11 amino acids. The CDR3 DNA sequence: TGCAGCGTTGCGCAGGACCACAGGCGGTACTTC. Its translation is CSVAQDHRRYF. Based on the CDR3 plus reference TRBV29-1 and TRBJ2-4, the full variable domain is SAVISQKPSRDICQRGTSLTIQCQVDSQVTMMFWYRQQPGQSLTLIATANQGSEATYESGFVIDKFPISRPNLTFSTLTVSNMSPEDSSIYLCSVAQDHRRYFGAGTRLSVL.

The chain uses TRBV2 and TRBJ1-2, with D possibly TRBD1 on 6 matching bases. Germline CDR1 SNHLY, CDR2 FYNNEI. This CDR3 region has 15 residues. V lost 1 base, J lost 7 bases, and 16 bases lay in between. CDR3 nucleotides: TGTGCCAGCAGTGAAGGCCCCCTGGGGGCTACTGGCTACACCTTC. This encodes CASSEGPLGATGYTF. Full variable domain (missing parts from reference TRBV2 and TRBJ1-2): EPEVTQTPSHQVTQMGQEVILRCVPISNHLYFYWYRQILGQKVEFLVSFYNNEISEKSEIFDDQFSVERPDGSNFTLKIRSTKLEDSAMYFCASSEGPLGATGYTFGSGTRLTVV.

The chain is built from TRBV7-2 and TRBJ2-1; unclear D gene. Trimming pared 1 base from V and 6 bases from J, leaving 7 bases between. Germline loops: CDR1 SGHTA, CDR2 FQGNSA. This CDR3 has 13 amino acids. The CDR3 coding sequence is TGTGCCAGCAGCTTAGGGGCCACCAATGAGCAGTTCTTC. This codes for CASSLGATNEQFF.

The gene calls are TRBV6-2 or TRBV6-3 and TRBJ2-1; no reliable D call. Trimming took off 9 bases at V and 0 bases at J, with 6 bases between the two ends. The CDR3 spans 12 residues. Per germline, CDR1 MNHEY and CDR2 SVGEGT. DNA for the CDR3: TGTGCCAGTAGACTCTCCTACAATGAGCAGTTCTTC. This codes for CASRLSYNEQFF.

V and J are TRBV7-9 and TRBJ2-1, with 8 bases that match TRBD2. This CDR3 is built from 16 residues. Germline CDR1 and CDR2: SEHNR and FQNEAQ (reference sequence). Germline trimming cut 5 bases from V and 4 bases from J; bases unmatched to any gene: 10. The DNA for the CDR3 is TGTGCCAGCAGCCCTAACCGAATAGCGGGGTACAATGAGCAGTTCTTC. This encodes CASSPNRIAGYNEQFF.

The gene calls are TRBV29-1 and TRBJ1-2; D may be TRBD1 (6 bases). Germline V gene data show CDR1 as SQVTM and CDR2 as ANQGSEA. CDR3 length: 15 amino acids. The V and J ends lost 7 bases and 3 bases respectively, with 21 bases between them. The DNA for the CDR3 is TGCAGCGCCCCCTTGGGGCACAGGGTGGACTATGGCTACACCTTC. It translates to CSAPLGHRVDYGYTF.

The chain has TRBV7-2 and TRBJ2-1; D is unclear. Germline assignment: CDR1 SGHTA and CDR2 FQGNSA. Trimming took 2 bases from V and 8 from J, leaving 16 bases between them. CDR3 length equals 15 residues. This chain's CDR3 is CASSLYLKSVDEQFF. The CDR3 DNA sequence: TGTGCCAGCAGCTTATATTTGAAGTCGGTGGATGAGCAGTTCTTC.

The CDR3 DNA is TGTGCCACCAGCAGAGAACCGGGGAGGGAAGAGACCCAGTACTTC. This encodes CATSREPGREETQYF. The chain has TRBV15 and TRBJ2-5; 7 positions match TRBD2. Germline V gives CDR1 LNHNV, CDR2 YYDKDF (reference sequence). CDR3 length equals 15 residues. V trimming: 0 bases; J trimming: 3 bases; junction bases outside the gene matches: 4.

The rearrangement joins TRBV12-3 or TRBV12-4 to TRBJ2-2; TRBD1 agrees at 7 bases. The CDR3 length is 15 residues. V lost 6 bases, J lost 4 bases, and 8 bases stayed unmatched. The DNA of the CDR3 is TGTGCCAGCAGGACGGGACAGCTTTTCACCGGGGAGCTGTTTTTT. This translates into CASRTGQLFTGELFF.

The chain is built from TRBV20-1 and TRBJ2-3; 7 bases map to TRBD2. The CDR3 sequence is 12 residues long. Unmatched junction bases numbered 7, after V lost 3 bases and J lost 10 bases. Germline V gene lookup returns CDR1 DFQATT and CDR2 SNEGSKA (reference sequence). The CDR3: CSASPLAGAQYF. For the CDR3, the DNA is TGCAGTGCTAGCCCCCTGGCGGGAGCGCAGTATTTT.

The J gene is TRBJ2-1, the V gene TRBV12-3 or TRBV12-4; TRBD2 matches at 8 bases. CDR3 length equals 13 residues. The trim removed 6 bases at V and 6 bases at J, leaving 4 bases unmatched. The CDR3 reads CASRPGGTNEQFF. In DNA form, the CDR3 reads TGTGCCAGCAGGCCGGGGGGGACCAATGAGCAGTTCTTC.

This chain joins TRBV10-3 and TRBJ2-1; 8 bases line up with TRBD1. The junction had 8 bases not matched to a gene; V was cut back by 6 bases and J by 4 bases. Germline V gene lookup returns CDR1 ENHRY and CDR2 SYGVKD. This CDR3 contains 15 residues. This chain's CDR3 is CAISPQGAPYNEQFF. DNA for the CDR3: TGTGCCATCAGCCCCCAGGGGGCCCCTTACAATGAGCAGTTCTTC.

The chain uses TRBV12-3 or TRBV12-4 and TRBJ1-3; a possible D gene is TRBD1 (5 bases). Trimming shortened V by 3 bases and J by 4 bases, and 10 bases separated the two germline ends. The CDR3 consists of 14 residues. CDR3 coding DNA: TGTGCCAGCAGTTTTAGGGGCCCCGGAAACACCATATATTTT. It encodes CASSFRGPGNTIYF.

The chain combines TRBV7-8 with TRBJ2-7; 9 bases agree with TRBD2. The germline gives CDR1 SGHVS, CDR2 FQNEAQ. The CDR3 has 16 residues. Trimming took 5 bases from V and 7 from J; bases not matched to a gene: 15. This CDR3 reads CASSAAGAGGLKEQYF. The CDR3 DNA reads TGTGCCAGCAGCGCAGCGGGAGCGGGAGGTTTGAAAGAGCAGTACTTC.

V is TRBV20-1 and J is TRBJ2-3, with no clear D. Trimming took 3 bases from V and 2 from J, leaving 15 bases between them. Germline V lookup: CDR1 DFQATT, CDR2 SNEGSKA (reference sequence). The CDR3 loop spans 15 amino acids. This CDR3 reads CSASRTAGFTDTQYF. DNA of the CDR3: TGCAGTGCTAGTCGGACGGCCGGTTTCACAGATACGCAGTATTTT.

CDR3 region: CASSWDASEQFF. CDR3 sequence (DNA): TGCGCCAGCAGCTGGGACGCTTCTGAGCAGTTCTTC. This chain joins TRBV5-1 and TRBJ2-1, with D possibly called TRBD1 or TRBD2 (5 bases each). V was pared by 3 bases and J by 9 bases, with 10 bases between. Germline V lookup: CDR1 SGHRS, CDR2 YFSETQ. This CDR3 contains 12 residues.

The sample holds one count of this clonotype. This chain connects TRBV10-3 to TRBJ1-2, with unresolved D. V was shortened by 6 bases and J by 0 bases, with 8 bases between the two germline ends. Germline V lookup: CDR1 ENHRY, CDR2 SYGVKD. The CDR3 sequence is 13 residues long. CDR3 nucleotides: TGTGCCATCAGGGAGATACCTAACTATGGCTACACCTTC. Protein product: CAIREIPNYGYTF.

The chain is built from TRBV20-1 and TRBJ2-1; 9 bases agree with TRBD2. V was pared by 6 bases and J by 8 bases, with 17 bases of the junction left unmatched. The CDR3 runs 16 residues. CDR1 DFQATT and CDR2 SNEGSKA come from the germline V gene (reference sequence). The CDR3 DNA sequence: TGCAGTGCGAATCCACTAGCGGGCCGTTTCAGGGATGAGCAGTTCTTC. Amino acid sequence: CSANPLAGRFRDEQFF.